This TCR beta chain appears in the sequencing data of a study of tumor-infiltrating lymphocytes in primary liver carcinoma. Study findings and constraints: Tumor region pairs outstripped tumor-adjacent and tumor-blood pairs in overlap. Blood had a significantly lower top-250-clone fraction than tumors did (p = 0.039). Researchers report that only about 7.5-24% of top clones turned up in all five tumor regions.

Per the germline V gene, CDR1 is SGHAT and CDR2 is FQNNGV. This CDR3 is 14 amino acids long. From 450 to 550 ng total RNA, TCR beta cDNA was generated with a primer in the constant region. Three-round nested multiplex PCR performed with slightly modified ARM-PCR produced the TCR beta libraries. With TRBV1-TRBV30 forward primers and a C-beta reverse primer, the first two PCR rounds were run for 9 to 10 cycles each. One entry per CDR3 protein, called by TCRdb with MiXCR from the multiplex PCR reads. The repertoire holds 20,000 to 25,000 distinct CDR3 sequences, with roughly 78% as singletons. Concerning this clonotype: What it recognizes is unknown. A much larger clone is a single base away; this may be a read error.

Total RNA and DNA came together from approximately 20-30 mg of bulk tissue without cell sorting. Surgical resection treated primary liver carcinoma in the patients. The chain couples TRBV11-2 to TRBJ2-7; unclear D gene. The sample comprised liver tumor tissue from sampling region 1. As to subset: tumor region T1, superior pole. This clonotype originated in a middle-aged man with primary liver carcinoma and hepatitis B virus infection. CDR3 sequence reads: CANSFKVPRIEQYF. In nucleotides, the CDR3 is TGTGCCAACAGCTTCAAAGTTCCTCGAATCGAGCAGTACTTC.